Each of the 27 T cell receptor beta chains below was sequenced from the same sample in a study of beta chain bispecific antibodies for T cell cancers. Whole-study results and caveats: The leukemia cells, rather than normal T cells, gave most of the targeted TRBV signal.

TCRdb processed the 5' RACE reads anew with MiXCR; each CDR3 protein has one entry. This repertoire shows some 20,000 distinct CDR3 sequences, 2.6% found once; its top ten account for over 25%. These receptors' targets are unknown. Either OKT3 anti-CD3 antibody or CD3/CD28 beads expanded T cells from blood mononuclear cells over approximately 3 days. Material for sequencing was healthy donor T cells cultured with leukemia cells. Receptors were obtained from a human donor in good health. Some clones in this sample may be carry-over from other donors' samples.

This clonotype was found a few times. CDR3 sequence: CATSDLKVGASSYEQYF. In DNA form, the CDR3 reads TGTGCCACCAGTGATTTGAAGGTTGGGGCATCTTCCTACGAGCAGTACTTC. The rearrangement joins TRBV24-1 to TRBJ2-7, with a possible D match to TRBD1 (5 bases). The CDR3 sequence is 17 residues long. V lost 0 bases, J lost 1 base, and 15 bases lay in between. Germline CDR1 is KGHDR and CDR2 is SFDVKD.

In this sample, this clonotype turned up many times. The chain couples TRBV3-1 to TRBJ2-3; perhaps TRBD2 as D (6 bases). Trimming cost V 8 bases and J 1 base, with 10 bases left between them. This CDR3 contains 13 residues. From germline, CDR1 is LGHDT and CDR2 YNNKEL (reference sequence). The CDR3 bases are TGTGCCAGCCGGGGGTGGGGCACAGATACGCAGTATTTT. Translated, it gives CASRGWGTDTQYF.

A few counts support this clonotype. The rearrangement joins TRBV5-5 to TRBJ2-2; no reliable D call. V lost 3 bases and J lost 4, with 16 bases in between. Per the germline V gene, CDR1 is SGHKS and CDR2 is YYEKEE (reference sequence). This CDR3 is built from 16 residues. This CDR3 is CASSSELRVRTGELFF. As DNA, the CDR3 is TGTGCCAGCAGCTCCGAGTTGAGAGTCCGCACCGGGGAGCTGTTTTTT. Variable domain in full (rest from reference TRBV5-5 and TRBJ2-2): DAGVTQSPTHLIKTRGQQVTLRCSPISGHKSVSWYQQVLGQGPQFIFQYYEKEERGRGNFPDRFSARQFPNYSSELNVNALLLGDSALYLCASSSELRVRTGELFFGEGSRLTVL.

This clonotype was detected many times. The chain is built from TRBV20-1 and TRBJ2-5; 12 bases align to TRBD2. Germline trimming cut 3 bases from V and 4 bases from J; bases unmatched to any gene: 6. This CDR3 spans 15 amino acids. Germline CDR1 reads DFQATT; CDR2 reads SNEGSKA (reference sequence). The DNA for the CDR3 is TGCAGTGCTAGGCTAGCGGGGGGGCTGGGAGAGACCCAGTACTTC. The encoded protein is CSARLAGGLGETQYF.

This clonotype was seen a few times. This chain joins TRBV28 and TRBJ1-1, with D uncertain. The CDR3 sequence is 14 residues long. CDR1 MDHEN and CDR2 SYDVKM come from the germline V gene. Trimming shortened V by 3 bases and J by 1 base, and 9 bases separated the two germline ends. CDR3 in DNA: TGTGCCAGCAGTTTGGCCCCGAGGAACACTGAAGCTTTCTTT. This sequence encodes CASSLAPRNTEAFF. Variable domain in full (rest from reference TRBV28 and TRBJ1-1): DVKVTQSSRYLVKRTGEKVFLECVQDMDHENMFWYRQDPGLGLRLIYFSYDVKMKEKGDIPEGYSVSREKKERFSLILESASTNQTSMYLCASSLAPRNTEAFFGQGTRLTVV.

This clonotype was seen many times. The chain couples TRBV6-6 to TRBJ2-2; TRBD1 matches 10 bases. Germline V gene data show CDR1 as MNHNY and CDR2 as SVGAGI (reference sequence). The CDR3 totals 16 residues. V shed 4 bases, J shed 7 bases, and the junction held 9 bases outside the gene matches. The CDR3 spells CASSSRQGANGGELFF. CDR3 nucleotide sequence: TGTGCCAGCAGTTCCAGACAGGGGGCTAACGGCGGGGAGCTGTTTTTT.

In this sample, this clonotype turned up many times. V usage is TRBV29-1 and J usage is TRBJ2-4; the match to TRBD1 covers 8 bases. V lost 6 bases, J lost 7 bases, and 8 bases stayed unmatched. This CDR3 has 13 amino acids. Germline-derived CDR1 and CDR2 are SQVTM and ANQGSEA. CDR3 protein: CSVGIQGANIQYF. CDR3 bases: TGCAGCGTGGGGATTCAGGGGGCGAACATTCAGTACTTC.

This clonotype was observed many times. V gene TRBV20-1 combines with J gene TRBJ1-3; 7 bases agree with TRBD1. Looked up from germline, CDR1 is DFQATT and CDR2 is SNEGSKA (reference sequence). This CDR3 has 15 residues. The junction had 11 bases not matched to a gene; V was cut back by 3 bases and J by 6 bases. Here the CDR3 reads CSARADEGAANTIYF. The CDR3 DNA reads TGCAGTGCTAGGGCCGACGAGGGGGCGGCAAACACCATATATTTT.

This clonotype was detected many times. CDR3 sequence reads: CASSPYSSDTAGNTIYF. Written as DNA, the CDR3 is TGTGCCAGCAGCCCTTATTCCTCGGACACTGCTGGAAACACCATATATTTT. The genes are TRBV9 and TRBJ1-3; D is perhaps TRBD1 (5 bases). The V gene lost 4 bases and the J gene lost 2 bases, with 19 bases spanning the gap. The length of the CDR3 is 17 residues. Per germline, CDR1 SGDLS and CDR2 YYNGEE.

In its sample, this clonotype was seen many times. The rearrangement links TRBV6-6 to TRBJ2-1, with 7 bases aligning to TRBD1. From germline, CDR1 is MNHNY and CDR2 SVGAGI (reference sequence). This CDR3 has 12 residues. With V trimmed by 5 bases and J by 16 bases, 11 bases remained unmatched. For the CDR3, the DNA is TGTGCCAGCAGTCCTACGGGACAGTCATTTTTCTTC. Translation: CASSPTGQSFFF.

This clonotype was seen ten or more times. V and J are TRBV10-3 and TRBJ2-1, with unresolved D. The CDR3 totals 13 residues. Germline V gives CDR1 ENHRY, CDR2 SYGVKD. The ends were cut back, 0 bases at V and 6 bases at J, with 6 bases in the middle. CDR3 protein: CAISESTRNEQFF. The DNA for the CDR3 is TGTGCCATCAGTGAGTCGACTCGCAATGAGCAGTTCTTC.

The chain has TRBV18 and TRBJ1-1; no firm D call. The CDR3 is 15 amino acids. Germline values: CDR1 KGHSH, CDR2 LQKENI. V was pared by 0 bases and J by 1 base, with 9 bases between. CDR3 nucleotides: TGTGCCAGCTCACCACCAATCCCCCAGAACACTGAAGCTTTCTTT. This sequence encodes CASSPPIPQNTEAFF. Drawing the rest from reference TRBV18 and TRBJ1-1, the complete variable domain is NAGVMQNPRHLVRRRGQEARLRCSPMKGHSHVYWYRQLPEEGLKFMVYLQKENIIDESGMPKERFSAEFPKEGPSILRIQQVVRGDSAAYFCASSPPIPQNTEAFFGQGTRLTVV.

There are many counts of this clonotype. The V and J genes are TRBV7-2 and TRBJ2-7; D unclear. The V end lost 3 bases, the J end lost 2 bases, and 17 bases lay between the germline ends. CDR3 length equals 16 residues. Germline V gene data show CDR1 as SGHTA and CDR2 as FQGNSA. The CDR3 loop is CASSFKLMRDPYEQYF. CDR3 sequence (DNA): TGTGCCAGCAGCTTCAAACTGATGAGAGACCCCTACGAGCAGTACTTC.

This clonotype appeared many times. This chain connects TRBV7-9 to TRBJ2-7; the D gene is possibly TRBD1 (5 bases). CDR1 SEHNR and CDR2 FQNEAQ come from the germline V gene (reference sequence). The length of the CDR3 is 13 residues. Trimming shortened V by 3 bases and J by 2 bases, and 8 bases separated the two germline ends. The CDR3 nucleotides read TGTGCCAGCAGCTTTAGGGGCCCCTACGAGCAGTACTTC. Translated: CASSFRGPYEQYF.

This clonotype has a handful of counts. The CDR3 protein is CASSIDFEETQYF. In DNA form, the CDR3 reads TGTGCCAGTAGTATAGATTTTGAAGAGACCCAGTACTTC. V and J are TRBV19 and TRBJ2-5; D not certain. This CDR3 spans 13 amino acids. Trimming took off 0 bases at V and 3 bases at J, with 5 bases between the two ends. The germline V gene has CDR1 LNHDA and CDR2 SQIVND (reference sequence).

About this clonotype: A much larger clonotype is one base distant, so this may be a read error. Because it lacks the conserved phenylalanine or tryptophan at the end, this CDR3 is likely a read error. CDR3 protein: CASSQPTDTQYS. CDR3 coding DNA: TGTGCCAGCAGCCAGCCCACAGATACGCAGTATTCT. This chain uses TRBV7-9 with TRBJ2-3; D uncertain. Per the germline V gene, CDR1 is SEHNR and CDR2 is FQNEAQ (reference sequence). V was cut by 5 bases and J by 2 bases, with 5 bases left in between. This CDR3 region has 12 residues.

The sample holds many counts of this clonotype. The chain couples TRBV5-1 to TRBJ2-5; D is unclear. The germline gives CDR1 SGHRS, CDR2 YFSETQ. The V end lost 6 bases, the J end lost 1 base, and 7 bases lay between the germline ends. This CDR3 is 12 amino acids long. Here the CDR3 reads CASTAGQETQYF. The CDR3 bases are TGCGCCAGCACGGCAGGCCAAGAGACCCAGTACTTC.

This clonotype has at least ten counts. The chain couples TRBV20-1 to TRBJ2-7; TRBD2 agrees at 9 bases. Germline CDR1 reads DFQATT; CDR2 reads SNEGSKA (reference sequence). The CDR3 extends over 12 amino acids. J gave up 5 bases and V 6 bases, and 5 bases lay outside the gene matches. CDR3 in DNA: TGCAGTGCCTATGAGCGGGGGGACGAGCAGTACTTC. Translated, it gives CSAYERGDEQYF.

By sample share, this clonotype is medium-sized. The V call is TRBV20-1, the J call TRBJ2-3; D is undetermined. The CDR3 sequence is 11 residues long. CDR1 is DFQATT and CDR2 is SNEGSKA in the germline V gene (reference sequence). Trimming stripped 2 bases from V and 6 bases from J, with 6 bases between. CDR3 sequence (DNA): TGCAGTGCTAGACCTCCGGATACGCAGTATTTT. This translates into CSARPPDTQYF.

At least ten counts were recorded for this clonotype. The genes are TRBV2 and TRBJ2-5; D ambiguous. This CDR3 spans 14 amino acids. Per the germline V gene, CDR1 is SNHLY and CDR2 is FYNNEI. With 5 bases removed from V and 4 bases from J, the gap between germline ends came to 14 bases. CDR3 DNA: TGTGCCAGCAGTAAGACCTTGGAGAGAGAGACCCAGTACTTC. It is translated as CASSKTLERETQYF.

This clonotype was seen a few times. V is TRBV7-8 and J is TRBJ2-2, with 10 bases lining up with TRBD1. Germline-derived CDR1 and CDR2 are SGHVS and FQNEAQ. The CDR3 totals 15 residues. After removal of 4 bases from V and 7 bases from J, the junction contained 6 bases not matched to a gene. The CDR3 nucleotides are TGTGCCAGCAGCTCCCGACAGGGGGCTATCGGGGAGCTGTTTTTT. This gives the protein CASSSRQGAIGELFF.

Ten or more counts support this clonotype. The chain carries TRBV7-6 and TRBJ2-3; 8 nucleotides line up with TRBD1. The CDR3 sequence is 14 residues long. Germline CDR1 is SGHVS and CDR2 is FNYEAQ. With 4 bases clipped from V and 2 bases from J, the junction kept 2 bases outside the gene matches. The CDR3 region is CASSYQGATDTQYF. CDR3 DNA sequence: TGTGCCAGCAGCTATCAGGGGGCCACAGATACGCAGTATTTT.

This clonotype was recorded at least ten times. This chain links TRBV10-2 with TRBJ2-3, with D possibly TRBD2 on 5 matching bases. Per the germline V gene, CDR1 is WSHSY and CDR2 is SAAADI. The CDR3 sequence is 16 residues long. The V and J ends lost 1 base and 3 bases respectively, with 14 bases between them. The CDR3: CASSEFSDGNTDTQYF. The CDR3 nucleotides are TGCGCCAGCAGTGAGTTTAGCGATGGGAATACAGATACGCAGTATTTT.

This clonotype turned up a few times. CDR3 in amino acids: CASSSTRASGTLNEQFF. The CDR3 DNA follows: TGTGCCAGCAGCTCCACTAGAGCCTCCGGGACGCTCAATGAGCAGTTCTTC. The chain is built from TRBV7-9 and TRBJ2-1; D is perhaps TRBD1 or TRBD2 (5 bases each). V dropped 4 bases and J dropped 6 bases, with 22 bases sitting between them. CDR3 length: 17 residues. The germline gives CDR1 SEHNR, CDR2 FQNEAQ (reference sequence). The full variable domain, completed using reference TRBV7-9 and TRBJ2-1, is DTGVSQNPRHKITKRGQNVTFRCDPISEHNRLYWYRQTLGQGPEFLTYFQNEAQLEKSRLLSDRFSAERPKGSFSTLEIQRTEQGDSAMYLCASSSTRASGTLNEQFFGPGTRLTVL.

This clonotype was observed at least ten times. The chain couples TRBV20-1 to TRBJ1-2, with 8 bases lining up with TRBD1. The J segment lost 7 bases and the V segment lost 6 bases, leaving 10 bases of the junction unmatched. Germline lookup yields CDR1 DFQATT and CDR2 SNEGSKA (reference sequence). This CDR3 spans 13 amino acids. CDR3 sequence reads: CSATPGGRAGYTF. The CDR3 DNA sequence: TGCAGTGCCACCCCAGGGGGCAGGGCTGGCTACACCTTC.

This clonotype was detected ten times or more. V is TRBV5-1 and J is TRBJ2-7, with 8 bases aligning to TRBD2. Germline V gene sequence: CDR1 SGHRS, CDR2 YFSETQ. The CDR3 totals 14 residues. V lost 0 bases to trimming and J lost 5 bases; unmatched junction nucleotides: 4. CDR3 bases: TGCGCCAGCAGCTTGGGTCCCGGGAGGGACGAGCAGTACTTC. Protein: CASSLGPGRDEQYF.

This clonotype was recorded at least ten times. V gene TRBV3-1 combines with J gene TRBJ2-5; D is ambiguous. V was shortened by 4 bases and J by 3 bases, with 6 bases between the two germline ends. The CDR3 runs to 12 residues. Per germline, CDR1 LGHDT and CDR2 YNNKEL (reference sequence). The CDR3 DNA reads as TGTGCCAGCAGCCCCCAGGAAGAGACCCAGTACTTC. This codes for CASSPQEETQYF.